Each of the 22 T cell receptor beta chains below was sequenced from the same sample in a study of response to subunit inactivated influenza vaccine. Each CDR3 protein is one row after TCRdb ran MiXCR on the RT-PCR reads. The sample yields about 570,000 distinct CDR3 sequences, roughly 12% seen once. These data were likewise used in another study, on T cells expressing NK-cell markers. This second study says: Making the TCR beta cDNA relied on 5'RACE template switching with UMIs.

The sequencing used PBMCs from blood, collected on the day of vaccination. Source of these receptors: a man in his forties or fifties who received an inactivated influenza vaccine.

The chain employs TRBV6-5 and TRBJ2-2; D is uncertain. V was cut by 0 bases and J by 6 bases, with 8 bases left in between. The germline V gene encodes CDR1 MNHEY and CDR2 SVGAGI. CDR3 size: 14 residues. This CDR3 reads CASSYSAGPGELFF. The CDR3, as DNA: TGTGCCAGCAGTTACTCGGCCGGACCCGGGGAGCTGTTTTTT.

This rearrangement joins TRBV10-3 to TRBJ1-1, with D maybe TRBD1 (5 bases). CDR1 ENHRY and CDR2 SYGVKD come from the germline V gene. The germline V and J ends were trimmed by 5 bases and 8 bases, with 12 bases remaining between them. The CDR3 is made up of 12 amino acids. DNA of the CDR3: TGTGCCATCAGTCTCCGGGGCTCCGAAGCTTTCTTT. Its protein product is CAISLRGSEAFF.

The V and J genes are TRBV7-8 and TRBJ1-5; no clear D gene. This CDR3 is 15 amino acids long. V was trimmed by 3 bases and J by 0 bases, leaving 9 bases between them. Looked up from germline, CDR1 is SGHVS and CDR2 is FQNEAQ. The CDR3 here is CASSFWRDSNQPQHF. As DNA, the CDR3 is TGTGCCAGCAGCTTCTGGAGAGATAGCAATCAGCCCCAGCATTTT. Full variable domain (outside the CDR3, taken from reference TRBV7-8 and TRBJ1-5): GAGVSQSPRYKVAKRGQDVALRCDPISGHVSLFWYQQALGQGPEFLTYFQNEAQLDKSGLPSDRFFAERPEGSVSTLKIQRTQQEDSAVYLCASSFWRDSNQPQHFGDGTRLSIL.

This clonotype came up a few times. V usage is TRBV28 and J usage is TRBJ1-2; no firm D call. The CDR3 extends over 14 amino acids. Germline V gene sequence: CDR1 MDHEN, CDR2 SYDVKM. V gave up 10 bases and J gave up 0 bases, with 15 bases separating them. This CDR3 is CATALGPANYGYTF. The CDR3 nucleotides are TGTGCCACCGCCCTTGGGCCAGCTAACTATGGCTACACCTTC.

This clonotype was detected a few times. The V call is TRBV6-2 or TRBV6-3, the J call TRBJ2-1, with D possibly being TRBD1 or TRBD2 (5 bases each). The CDR3 extends over 17 amino acids. Germline CDR1 MNHEY, CDR2 SVGEGT. Trimming cost V 7 bases and J 4 bases, with 23 bases left between them. The DNA for the CDR3 is TGTGCCAGCAACCTATATCCGGACCTAGAGGGGTACAATGAGCAGTTCTTC. It specifies CASNLYPDLEGYNEQFF.

V gene TRBV5-1 combines with J gene TRBJ2-1; the match to TRBD1 covers 7 bases. The germline V gene has CDR1 SGHRS and CDR2 YFSETQ. This CDR3 spans 13 amino acids. The V segment lost 6 bases and the J segment 8 bases; nucleotides outside the gene matches: 8. CDR3 DNA: TGCGCCAGCAACAGGGGTTTGGGGGATGAGCAGTTCTTC. This codes for CASNRGLGDEQFF. Full variable domain (rest looked up from reference TRBV5-1 and TRBJ2-1): KAGVTQTPRYLIKTRGQQVTLSCSPISGHRSVSWYQQTPGQGLQFLFEYFSETQRNKGNFPGRFSGRQFSNSRSEMNVSTLELGDSALYLCASNRGLGDEQFFGPGTRLTVL.

This clonotype has just one count. The chain uses TRBV9 and TRBJ2-7; tentatively, D is TRBD1 or TRBD2 (5 bases each). V was cut by 3 bases and J by 2 bases, with 15 bases left in between. The CDR3 contains 15 residues. Germline CDR1 reads SGDLS; CDR2 reads YYNGEE. This chain's CDR3 is CASSAGPPPPYEQYF. The CDR3 coding sequence is TGTGCCAGCAGCGCGGGACCGCCCCCGCCCTACGAGCAGTACTTC.

There are many counts of this clonotype. The chain couples TRBV4-3 to TRBJ2-7; 9 bases match TRBD1. This CDR3 contains 13 residues. Germline V lookup: CDR1 LGHNA, CDR2 YSLEER. The V gene end was trimmed by 3 bases and the J gene end by 3 bases; junction bases not matched to a gene: 0. This chain's CDR3 is CASSQDRGYEQYF. The CDR3 coding sequence is TGCGCCAGCAGCCAGGACAGGGGCTACGAGCAGTACTTC.

J is TRBJ2-7 and V is TRBV6-5; no reliable D call. V was trimmed by 2 bases and J by 2 bases, leaving 10 bases between them. In germline, CDR1 is MNHEY, CDR2 SVGAGI. The CDR3 consists of 14 residues. In DNA, the CDR3 is TGTGCCAGCAGTTACAGGTCCATGACCTACGAGCAGTACTTC. This gives the protein CASSYRSMTYEQYF.

The chain combines TRBV4-1 with TRBJ2-7, with 11 nucleotides matching TRBD2. CDR1 is MGHRA and CDR2 is YSYEKL in the germline V gene. Trimming removed 1 base from V and 4 bases from J; junction bases left unmatched: 3. The CDR3 totals 15 residues. The CDR3 is CASSQVAGGPYEQYF. For the CDR3, the DNA is TGCGCCAGCAGCCAAGTAGCGGGAGGGCCTTACGAGCAGTACTTC.

Only a few counts were recorded for this clonotype. The chain has TRBV10-3 and TRBJ2-3; D possibly matches TRBD1 or TRBD2 (7 bases each). The CDR3 extends over 17 amino acids. Germline-derived CDR1 and CDR2 are ENHRY and SYGVKD. Trimming cost V 0 bases and J 5 bases, with 18 bases left between them. The CDR3 loop is CAISESLQGGVRDTQYF. CDR3 DNA: TGTGCCATCAGTGAGTCGCTGCAGGGGGGGGTTCGAGATACGCAGTATTTT.

This CDR3 reads CASSQVGQLNSPLHF. DNA for the CDR3: TGTGCCAGCAGTCAGGTCGGGCAGCTGAATTCACCCCTCCACTTT. The chain is built from TRBV6-1 and TRBJ1-6, with unresolved D. V was clipped by 5 bases and J by 7 bases, with 15 bases between them. This CDR3 has 15 amino acids. Per the germline V gene, CDR1 is MNHNS and CDR2 is SASEGT.

The rearrangement uses TRBV29-1 and TRBJ1-2; D uncertain. V was clipped by 7 bases and J by 3 bases, with 9 bases between them. In germline, CDR1 is SQVTM, CDR2 ANQGSEA. The CDR3 loop spans 11 amino acids. The CDR3 DNA reads TGCAGCGCCGGGTGGGACTATGGCTACACCTTC. This codes for CSAGWDYGYTF.

The chain employs TRBV3-1 and TRBJ2-7; 13 nucleotides match TRBD2. Unmatched junction bases numbered 9, after V lost 4 bases and J lost 3 bases. The CDR3 extends over 17 amino acids. CDR1 and CDR2 (germline): LGHDT, YNNKEL (reference sequence). Here the CDR3 reads CASSPSWTSGSRYEQYF. In DNA form, the CDR3 reads TGTGCCAGCAGCCCCTCGTGGACTAGCGGGAGTCGCTACGAGCAGTACTTC.

This clonotype was seen a handful of times. This rearrangement joins TRBV28 to TRBJ2-1; 11 nucleotides match TRBD2. Unmatched junction bases numbered 8, after V lost 5 bases and J lost 5 bases. CDR3 size: 16 residues. Per the germline V gene, CDR1 is MDHEN and CDR2 is SYDVKM. The CDR3 loop reads CASSPIAGGFHNEQFF. DNA for the CDR3: TGTGCCAGCAGTCCCATAGCGGGAGGGTTCCACAATGAGCAGTTCTTC.

This clonotype was observed a few times. The chain couples TRBV9 to TRBJ2-1; possible D gene TRBD2, 5 bases. Germline assignment: CDR1 SGDLS and CDR2 YYNGEE. Trimming took off 0 bases at V and 10 bases at J, with 11 bases between the two ends. The CDR3 totals 13 residues. The CDR3 here is CASSVGGIREQFF. The DNA of the CDR3 is TGTGCCAGCAGCGTAGGAGGGATCAGAGAGCAGTTCTTC.

The chain employs TRBV9 and TRBJ2-7; TRBD2 aligns across 7 bases. The CDR3 contains 15 residues. The germline V gene has CDR1 SGDLS and CDR2 YYNGEE. J gave up 2 bases and V 4 bases, and 9 bases lay outside the gene matches. As DNA, the CDR3 is TGTGCCAGCAGCCCCTCGGCTAGCGGTCCCTACGAGCAGTACTTC. This encodes CASSPSASGPYEQYF.

This sequence joins TRBV15 and TRBJ2-7, with 7 bases aligning to TRBD1. V dropped 3 bases and J dropped 6; count of bases not matched to a gene: 5. Per the germline V gene, CDR1 is LNHNV and CDR2 is YYDKDF (reference sequence). This CDR3 region has 13 residues. CDR3 region: CATSSRQGGEQYF. DNA of the CDR3: TGTGCCACCAGCAGCCGACAGGGTGGCGAGCAGTACTTC.

The rearrangement joins TRBV5-4 to TRBJ1-1; a possible D gene is TRBD1 (6 bases). The germline V gene encodes CDR1 SGHNT and CDR2 YYREEE (reference sequence). V lost 5 bases and J 5 bases, leaving 16 bases between the germline ends. This CDR3 contains 14 residues. The CDR3 coding sequence is TGTGCCAGCAGACGGGGGGGCGCGGGGACTGAAGCTTTCTTT. Its protein product is CASRRGGAGTEAFF.

In the case of this clonotype: The junction differs from germline at one of its ends, possibly a read error. The rearrangement uses TRBV7-2 and TRBJ2-5; 8 bases fit TRBD2. CDR1 SGHTA and CDR2 FQGNSA come from the germline V gene. The CDR3 is 14 residues long. CDR3 in DNA: TGTGCCAGCTGCTTAGATAGCGGGGAAGAGACCCAGTACTTC. It encodes CASCLDSGEETQYF. The variable domain in full, with the rest retrieved from reference TRBV7-2 and TRBJ2-5, is GAGVSQSPSNKVTEKGKDVELRCDPISGHTALYWYRQSLGQGLEFLIYFQGNSAPDKSGLPSDRFSAERTGGSVSTLTIQRTQQEDSAVYLCASCLDSGEETQYFGPGTRLLVL.

The chain is built from TRBV20-1 and TRBJ2-3; 9 nucleotides line up with TRBD2. Losses at the gene ends were 3 bases for V and 4 bases for J; bases not matched to a gene: 8. The CDR3 totals 15 residues. CDR1 is DFQATT and CDR2 is SNEGSKA in the germline V gene (reference sequence). CDR3 sequence (DNA): TGCAGTGCTAGTGGTGCTAGCGGGGCTTCAGATACGCAGTATTTT. As protein: CSASGASGASDTQYF.

The DNA of the CDR3 is TGTGCCAGCAGTTACAGCGGACAGAACACAGATACGCAGTATTTT. Translating gives CASSYSGQNTDTQYF. J is TRBJ2-3 and V is TRBV6-2 or TRBV6-3; weak D call: TRBD1 (6 bases). The germline gives CDR1 MNHEY, CDR2 SVGEGT. V was cut by 2 bases and J by 2 bases, with 11 bases left in between. CDR3 length: 15 residues.